This TCR beta chain stems from a study of lymphopenia after photon versus proton radiotherapy. CDR1 SGHRS and CDR2 YFSETQ come from the germline V gene. The CDR3 is made up of 17 amino acids. The V and J ends lost 0 bases and 2 bases, in that order; junction bases with no gene match: 2. Sequenced by immunoSEQ multiplex PCR; TCRdb stores in-frame clones only, minus some. The sample gives 30,000 to 45,000 clones, 92% of which show up once; around 15% is in the top ten. The V gene is TRBV5-1, the J gene TRBJ2-3, with 14 bases fitting TRBD2. The origin of this receptor is a man aged 55-75 years with cholangiocarcinoma. The sample in question was peripheral blood, obtained from a patient treated with photon-based radiotherapy. Written as DNA, the CDR3 is TGCGCCAGCAGCTTGGGACTAGCGGGAGGGTACACAGATACGCAGTATTTT. Its translation is CASSLGLAGGYTDTQYF.